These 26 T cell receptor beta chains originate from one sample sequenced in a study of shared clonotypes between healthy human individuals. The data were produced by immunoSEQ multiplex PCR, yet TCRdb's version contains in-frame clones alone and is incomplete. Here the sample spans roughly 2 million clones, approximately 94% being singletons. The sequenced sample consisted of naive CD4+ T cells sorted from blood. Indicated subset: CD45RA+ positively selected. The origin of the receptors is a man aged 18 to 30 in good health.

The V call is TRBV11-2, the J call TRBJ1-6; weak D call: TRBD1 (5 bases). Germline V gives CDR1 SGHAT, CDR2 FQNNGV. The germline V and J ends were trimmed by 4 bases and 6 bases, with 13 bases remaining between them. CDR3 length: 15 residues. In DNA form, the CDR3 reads TGTGCCAGCAGCTGGGACCGAGGAGCTAATTCACCCCTCCACTTT. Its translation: CASSWDRGANSPLHF.

CDR3 coding DNA: TGTGCCATCAGTGAGTCGCTAGCGGCCGGAGCTTTCTTT. This gives the protein CAISESLAAGAFF. V usage is TRBV10-3 and J usage is TRBJ1-1; D gene unclear. CDR1 and CDR2 from the germline V gene are ENHRY and SYGVKD. The length of the CDR3 is 13 residues. V lost 0 bases, J lost 10 bases, and 12 bases lay in between.

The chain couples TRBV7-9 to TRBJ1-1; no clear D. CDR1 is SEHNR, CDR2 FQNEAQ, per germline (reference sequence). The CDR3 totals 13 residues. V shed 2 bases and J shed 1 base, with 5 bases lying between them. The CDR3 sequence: CASSLNGNTEAFF. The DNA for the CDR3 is TGTGCCAGCAGCTTAAATGGGAACACTGAAGCTTTCTTT.

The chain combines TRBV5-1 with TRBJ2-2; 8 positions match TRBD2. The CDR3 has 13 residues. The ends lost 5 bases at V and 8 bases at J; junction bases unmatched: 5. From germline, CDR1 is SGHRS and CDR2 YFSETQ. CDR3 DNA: TGCGCCAGCAGGGAGACTAGCGAGGGGGAGCTGTTTTTT. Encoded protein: CASRETSEGELFF.

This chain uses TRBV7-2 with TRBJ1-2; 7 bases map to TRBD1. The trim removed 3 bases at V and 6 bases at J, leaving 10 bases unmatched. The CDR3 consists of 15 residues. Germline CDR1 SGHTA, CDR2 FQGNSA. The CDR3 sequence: CASSFEGASLNGYTF. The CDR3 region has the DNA TGTGCCAGCAGCTTTGAGGGGGCGAGCCTGAATGGCTACACCTTC.

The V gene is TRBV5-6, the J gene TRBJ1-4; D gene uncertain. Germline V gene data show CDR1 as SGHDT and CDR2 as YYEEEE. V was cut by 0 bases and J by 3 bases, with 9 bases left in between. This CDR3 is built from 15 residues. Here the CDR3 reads CASSLVSASNEKLFF. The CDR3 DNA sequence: TGTGCCAGCAGCTTGGTCTCAGCTTCTAATGAAAAACTGTTTTTT.

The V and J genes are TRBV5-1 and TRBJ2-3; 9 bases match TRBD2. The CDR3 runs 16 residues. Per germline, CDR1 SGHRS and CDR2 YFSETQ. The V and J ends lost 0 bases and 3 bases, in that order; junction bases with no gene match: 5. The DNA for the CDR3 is TGCGCCAGCAGCTTGGCGCTAGCGGGGACAACAGATACGCAGTATTTT. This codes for CASSLALAGTTDTQYF.

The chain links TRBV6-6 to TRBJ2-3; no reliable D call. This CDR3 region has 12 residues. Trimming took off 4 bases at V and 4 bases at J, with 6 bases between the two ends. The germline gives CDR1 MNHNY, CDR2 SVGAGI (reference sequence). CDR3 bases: TGTGCCAGCAGTTCCCCAGCAGATACGCAGTATTTT. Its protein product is CASSSPADTQYF.

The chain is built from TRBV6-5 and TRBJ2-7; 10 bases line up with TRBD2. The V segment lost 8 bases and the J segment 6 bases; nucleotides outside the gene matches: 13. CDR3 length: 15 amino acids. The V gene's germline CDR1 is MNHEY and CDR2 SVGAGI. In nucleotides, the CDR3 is TGTGCCAGCCGGGCTAGCGGGGGAATACCCCTCGAGCAGTACTTC. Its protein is CASRASGGIPLEQYF.

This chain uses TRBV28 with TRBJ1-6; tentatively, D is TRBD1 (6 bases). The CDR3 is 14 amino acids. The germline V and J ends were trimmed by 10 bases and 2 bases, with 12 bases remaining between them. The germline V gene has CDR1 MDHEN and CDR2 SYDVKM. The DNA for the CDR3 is TGTGCCACCTTAGGGGGTACCTATAATTCACCCCTCCACTTT. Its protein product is CATLGGTYNSPLHF. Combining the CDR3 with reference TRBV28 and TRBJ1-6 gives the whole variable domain DVKVTQSSRYLVKRTGEKVFLECVQDMDHENMFWYRQDPGLGLRLIYFSYDVKMKEKGDIPEGYSVSREKKERFSLILESASTNQTSMYLCATLGGTYNSPLHFGNGTRLTVT.

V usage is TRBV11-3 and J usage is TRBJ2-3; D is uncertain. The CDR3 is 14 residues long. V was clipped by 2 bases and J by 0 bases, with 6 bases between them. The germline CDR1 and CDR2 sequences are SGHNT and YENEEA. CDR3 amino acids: CASSLPKSTDTQYF. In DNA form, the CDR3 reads TGTGCCAGCAGCTTACCCAAGAGCACAGATACGCAGTATTTT. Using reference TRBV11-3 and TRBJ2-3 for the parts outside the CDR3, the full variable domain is EAGVVQSPRYKIIEKKQPVAFWCNPISGHNTLYWYLQNLGQGPELLIRYENEEAVDDSQLPKDRFSAERLKGVDSTLKIQPAELGDSAVYLCASSLPKSTDTQYFGPGTRLTVL.

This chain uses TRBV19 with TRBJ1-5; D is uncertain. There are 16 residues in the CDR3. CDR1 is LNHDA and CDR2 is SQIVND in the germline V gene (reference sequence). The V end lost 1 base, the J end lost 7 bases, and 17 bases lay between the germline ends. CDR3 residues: CASSIGVGGGRQPQHF. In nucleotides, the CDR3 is TGTGCCAGTAGTATAGGCGTTGGTGGAGGGCGGCAGCCCCAGCATTTT.

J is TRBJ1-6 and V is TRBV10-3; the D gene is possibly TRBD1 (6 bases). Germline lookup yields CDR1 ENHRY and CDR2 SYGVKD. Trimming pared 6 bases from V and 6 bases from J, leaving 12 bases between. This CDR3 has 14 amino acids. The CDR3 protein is CAIREDRINSPLHF. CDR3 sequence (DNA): TGTGCCATCAGAGAGGACAGAATTAATTCACCCCTCCACTTT.

The CDR3 spells CARGADQPQHF. DNA of the CDR3: TGTGCCCGTGGGGCAGATCAGCCCCAGCATTTT. The chain recombines TRBV25-1 with TRBJ1-5; a weak D match, TRBD1 (5 bases). CDR3 length: 11 residues. V lost 11 bases, J lost 5 bases, and 10 bases lay in between. Germline lookup yields CDR1 MGHDK and CDR2 SYGVNS.

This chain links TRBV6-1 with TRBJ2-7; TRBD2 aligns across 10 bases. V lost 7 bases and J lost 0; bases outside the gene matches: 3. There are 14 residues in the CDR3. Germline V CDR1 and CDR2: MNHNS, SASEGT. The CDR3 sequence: CASKGLAASYEQYF. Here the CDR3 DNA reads TGTGCCAGCAAAGGACTAGCGGCCTCCTACGAGCAGTACTTC.

The CDR3 here is CASSRTGDDTIYF. The CDR3 DNA sequence: TGTGCCAGCAGCCGGACAGGGGATGACACCATATATTTT. The chain recombines TRBV6-6 with TRBJ1-3; 9 bases fit TRBD1. Unmatched junction bases numbered 5, after V lost 6 bases and J lost 8 bases. The germline CDR1 and CDR2 sequences are MNHNY and SVGAGI (reference sequence). This CDR3 spans 13 amino acids.

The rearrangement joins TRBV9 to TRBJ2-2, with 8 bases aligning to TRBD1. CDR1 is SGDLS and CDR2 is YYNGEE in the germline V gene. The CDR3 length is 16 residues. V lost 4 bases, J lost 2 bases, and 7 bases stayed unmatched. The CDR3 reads CASSPRDRTNTGELFF. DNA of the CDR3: TGTGCCAGCAGCCCCCGGGACAGGACAAACACCGGGGAGCTGTTTTTT. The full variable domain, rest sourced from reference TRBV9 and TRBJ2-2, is DSGVTQTPKHLITATGQRVTLRCSPRSGDLSVYWYQQSLDQGLQFLIQYYNGEERAKGNILERFSAQQFPDLHSELNLSSLELGDSALYFCASSPRDRTNTGELFFGEGSRLTVL.

CDR3: CASSLARQNTEAFF. DNA for the CDR3: TGTGCCAGCAGCTTGGCCCGCCAGAACACTGAAGCTTTCTTT. This chain links TRBV5-6 with TRBJ1-1; unclear D gene. The germline gives CDR1 SGHDT, CDR2 YYEEEE. V was clipped by 0 bases and J by 1 base, with 7 bases between them. This CDR3 comprises 14 residues.

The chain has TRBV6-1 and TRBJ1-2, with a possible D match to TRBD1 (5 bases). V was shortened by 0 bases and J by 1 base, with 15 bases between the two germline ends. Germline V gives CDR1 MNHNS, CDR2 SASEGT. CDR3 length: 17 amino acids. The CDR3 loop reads CASSEAGRLGFNYGYTF. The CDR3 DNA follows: TGTGCCAGCAGTGAAGCGGGGCGTCTTGGGTTTAACTATGGCTACACCTTC.

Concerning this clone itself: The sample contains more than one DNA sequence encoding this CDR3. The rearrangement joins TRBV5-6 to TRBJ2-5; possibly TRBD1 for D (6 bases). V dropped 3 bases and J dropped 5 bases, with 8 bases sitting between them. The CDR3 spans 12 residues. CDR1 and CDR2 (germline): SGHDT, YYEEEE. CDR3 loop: CASSYRVETQYF. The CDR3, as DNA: TGTGCCAGCAGCTACAGGGTTGAGACCCAGTACTTC.

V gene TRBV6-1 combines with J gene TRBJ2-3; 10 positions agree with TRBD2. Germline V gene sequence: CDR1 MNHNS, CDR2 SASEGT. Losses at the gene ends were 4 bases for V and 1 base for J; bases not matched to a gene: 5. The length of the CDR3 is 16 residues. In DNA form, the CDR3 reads TGTGCCAGCAGTGCACGGCTAGCGGGGGGCACAGATACGCAGTATTTT. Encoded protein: CASSARLAGGTDTQYF.

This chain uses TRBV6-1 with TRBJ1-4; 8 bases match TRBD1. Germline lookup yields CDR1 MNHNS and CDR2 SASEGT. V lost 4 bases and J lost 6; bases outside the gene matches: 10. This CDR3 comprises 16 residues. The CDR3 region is CASSGTGSKLYEKLFF. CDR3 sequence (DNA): TGTGCCAGCAGTGGGACAGGGTCCAAGCTTTATGAAAAACTGTTTTTT.

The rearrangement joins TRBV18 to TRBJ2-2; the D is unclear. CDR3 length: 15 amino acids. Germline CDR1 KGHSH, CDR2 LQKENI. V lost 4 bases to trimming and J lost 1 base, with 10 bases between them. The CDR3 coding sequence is TGTGCCAGCTCACTAAATTCAGGGAACACCGGGGAGCTGTTTTTT. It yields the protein CASSLNSGNTGELFF.

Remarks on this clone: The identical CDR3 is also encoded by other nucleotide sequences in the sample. CDR3 bases: TGTGCCATCAGTGCTGTGTCCCAAGAGACCCAGTACTTC. As protein: CAISAVSQETQYF. The V call is TRBV10-3, the J call TRBJ2-5; D is unresolved. Germline V gene sequence: CDR1 ENHRY, CDR2 SYGVKD. Trimming pared 4 bases from V and 1 base from J, leaving 7 bases between. There are 13 residues in the CDR3.

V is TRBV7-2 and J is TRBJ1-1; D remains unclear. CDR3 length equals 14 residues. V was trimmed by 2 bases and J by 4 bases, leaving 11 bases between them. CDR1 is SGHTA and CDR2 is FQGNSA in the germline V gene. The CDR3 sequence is CASSLWEFGTEAFF. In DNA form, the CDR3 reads TGTGCCAGCAGCTTATGGGAGTTTGGCACTGAAGCTTTCTTT.

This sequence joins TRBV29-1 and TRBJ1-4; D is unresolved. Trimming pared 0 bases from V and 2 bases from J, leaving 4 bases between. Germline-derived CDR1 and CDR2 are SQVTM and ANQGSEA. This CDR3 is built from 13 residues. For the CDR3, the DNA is TGCAGCGTTGAAGACAGGACTAATGAAAAACTGTTTTTT. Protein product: CSVEDRTNEKLFF.